The 31 T cell receptor beta chains below come from one sample, sequenced in a study of blood T cell repertoires in COVID-19. Sequenced by immunoSEQ multiplex PCR; TCRdb stores in-frame clones only, minus some. The table shows about 400,000 clones, with 89% occurring only once. The material sequenced was PBMCs or T cells enriched from blood (not recorded which). These TCRs come from a woman aged 25-40 years who had recovered from COVID-19.

This clone came up once. This chain joins TRBV11-2 and TRBJ1-2, with 9 bases identical to TRBD1. The germline V gene has CDR1 SGHAT and CDR2 FQNNGV. The CDR3 has 15 residues. V lost 5 bases and J lost 2; bases outside the gene matches: 6. The CDR3 coding sequence is TGTGCCAGCAGCCACCACAGGGGGCGCAACTATGGCTACACCTTC. Its protein product is CASSHHRGRNYGYTF.

V and J are TRBV3-1 (or the pseudogene TRBV3-2) and TRBJ1-4; 9 bases line up with TRBD1. The V segment lost 9 bases and the J segment 7 bases; nucleotides outside the gene matches: 9. The CDR3 is 14 residues long. Germline lookup yields CDR1 LGHDT and CDR2 YNNKEL (reference sequence). This CDR3 is CASNNRGLGEKLFF. CDR3 nucleotide sequence: TGTGCCAGTAATAACAGGGGGCTCGGTGAAAAACTGTTTTTT.

DNA of the CDR3: TGTGCCAGCAGCTGGACAGGGGGCGAGCAGTACTTC. It translates to CASSWTGGEQYF. This sequence joins TRBV2 and TRBJ2-7; TRBD1 agrees at 10 bases. Germline CDR1 SNHLY, CDR2 FYNNEI. This CDR3 comprises 12 residues. V was clipped by 6 bases and J by 6 bases; unmatched bases: 2.

A few counts support this clone. The chain combines TRBV28 with TRBJ2-3; the D gene is possibly TRBD2 (5 bases). Trimming stripped 3 bases from V and 1 base from J, with 8 bases between. This CDR3 comprises 14 residues. Germline V lookup: CDR1 MDHEN, CDR2 SYDVKM. The CDR3 loop is CASSFLSGTDTQYF. The CDR3 bases are TGTGCCAGCAGTTTCCTTAGCGGCACAGATACGCAGTATTTT. Looking up the rest from reference TRBV28 and TRBJ2-3 gives the full variable domain: DVKVTQSSRYLVKRTGEKVFLECVQDMDHENMFWYRQDPGLGLRLIYFSYDVKMKEKGDIPEGYSVSREKKERFSLILESASTNQTSMYLCASSFLSGTDTQYFGPGTRLTVL.

The V call is TRBV19, the J call TRBJ1-2, with a possible D match to TRBD1 (5 bases). Germline V gene data show CDR1 as LNHDA and CDR2 as SQIVND (reference sequence). CDR3 length: 11 amino acids. V was shortened by 3 bases and J by 11 bases, with 10 bases between the two germline ends. The CDR3 region has the DNA TGTGCCAGTAGTATGCAGGGTAGATACACCTTC. It yields the protein CASSMQGRYTF.

The chain links TRBV6-2 or TRBV6-3 to TRBJ1-4; the D gene is possibly TRBD1 (5 bases). V shed 6 bases and J shed 5 bases, with 16 bases lying between them. Germline V gene sequence: CDR1 MNHEY, CDR2 SVGEGT. The CDR3 totals 15 residues. The CDR3 here is CASSNRMARNEKLFF. CDR3 bases: TGTGCCAGCAGCAACAGGATGGCTCGCAATGAAAAACTGTTTTTT.

V and J are TRBV11-1 and TRBJ2-1, with 9 bases that match TRBD2. The J segment lost 15 bases and the V segment lost 5 bases, leaving 5 bases of the junction unmatched. The CDR3 extends over 11 amino acids. Per germline, CDR1 SGHAT and CDR2 FQDESV (reference sequence). The CDR3 DNA sequence: TGTGCCAGCAGCCCCGGGACTAGCTGGTTCTTC. This codes for CASSPGTSWFF.

The chain is built from TRBV7-7 and TRBJ1-4, with TRBD1 matching over 9 bases. V lost 4 bases, J lost 11 bases, and 2 bases stayed unmatched. Germline V gene sequence: CDR1 SSHAT, CDR2 FNYEAQ (reference sequence). This CDR3 is built from 12 residues. The CDR3 DNA follows: TGTGCCAGCAGCTCCGGGACAGGGAAACTGTTTTTT. This codes for CASSSGTGKLFF. Supplemented by reference TRBV7-7 and TRBJ1-4, the full variable domain reads GAGVSQSPRYKVTKRGQDVTLRCDPISSHATLYWYQQALGQGPEFLTYFNYEAQPDKSGLPSDRFSAERPEGSISTLTIQRTEQRDSAMYRCASSSGTGKLFFGSGTQLSVL.

The chain carries TRBV7-6 and TRBJ1-4; 9 bases line up with TRBD1. V shed 1 base, J shed 9 bases, and the junction held 9 bases outside the gene matches. Germline V CDR1 and CDR2: SGHVS, FNYEAQ. This CDR3 contains 16 residues. The CDR3 nucleotides read TGTGCCAGCAGCTTAGACCGTGGGACAGGGCAACAAAAACTGTTTTTT. Its protein product is CASSLDRGTGQQKLFF.

This clone was recorded only once. J is TRBJ1-2 and V is TRBV30; TRBD1 might be the D (5 bases). Between the trimmed V and J ends, which lost 0 bases and 3 bases, there was a span of 14 bases. The CDR3 covers 15 residues. Germline V gene data show CDR1 as GTSNPN and CDR2 as SVGIG (reference sequence). CDR3 DNA: TGTGCCTGGAGTGTACTTAGGGGTTATGACTATGGCTACACCTTC. Protein product: CAWSVLRGYDYGYTF.

A few counts support this clone. J is TRBJ2-7 and V is TRBV9; 9 positions agree with TRBD1. The length of the CDR3 is 15 residues. Germline V lookup: CDR1 SGDLS, CDR2 YYNGEE. V was clipped by 0 bases and J by 1 base; unmatched bases: 2. The CDR3 loop reads CASSVGDRVSYEQYF. CDR3 DNA: TGTGCCAGCAGCGTAGGGGACAGGGTATCCTACGAGCAGTACTTC.

The chain has TRBV18 and TRBJ2-7; 8 positions agree with TRBD2. Germline-derived CDR1 and CDR2 are KGHSH and LQKENI. CDR3 size: 14 residues. The junction had 6 bases not matched to a gene; V was cut back by 8 bases and J by 0 bases. The CDR3 nucleotides are TGTGCCAGCCAAGGACTAGCCGACTCCTACGAGCAGTACTTC. It encodes CASQGLADSYEQYF.

About this clone itself: Other DNA sequences in the sample encode the same CDR3. The V call is TRBV12-3 or TRBV12-4, the J call TRBJ2-5, with D uncertain. V lost 6 bases, J lost 2 bases, and 4 bases lay in between. This CDR3 spans 11 amino acids. CDR3 nucleotides: TGTGCCAGCAGCCAACAAGAGACCCAGTACTTC. Its protein is CASSQQETQYF.

The CDR3 coding sequence is TGTGCCAGCTCACCTTTCCGGAGCAATCAGCCCCAGCATTTT. It is translated as CASSPFRSNQPQHF. The chain is built from TRBV18 and TRBJ1-5; unclear D gene. The CDR3 is 14 amino acids. Germline V gives CDR1 KGHSH, CDR2 LQKENI. V lost 3 bases and J lost 1, with 7 bases in between.

V and J are TRBV5-1 and TRBJ2-7; possible D gene TRBD1, 6 bases. Trimming pared 4 bases from V and 9 bases from J, leaving 14 bases between. The CDR3 is 12 amino acids. CDR1 is SGHRS and CDR2 is YFSETQ in the germline V gene. DNA of the CDR3: TGCGCCAGCAGCCCGGACAGCTTTCGGCAGTACTTC. It yields the protein CASSPDSFRQYF.

The gene calls are TRBV6-5 and TRBJ1-6, with no clear D. The germline V gene encodes CDR1 MNHEY and CDR2 SVGAGI. CDR3 size: 13 residues. V lost 6 bases to trimming and J lost 7 bases, with 10 bases between them. The CDR3 nucleotides are TGTGCCAGCAGATCTGGGCCCAATTCACCCCTCCACTTT. Translated, it gives CASRSGPNSPLHF.

The chain uses TRBV28 and TRBJ1-3, with unresolved D. The CDR3 length is 15 residues. V was trimmed by 3 bases and J by 7 bases, leaving 16 bases between them. Germline CDR1 is MDHEN and CDR2 is SYDVKM. The CDR3 protein is CASSFYSAGGNTIYF. CDR3 coding DNA: TGTGCCAGCAGTTTTTACTCGGCGGGAGGGAACACCATATATTTT. Full variable domain (remainder filled in from reference TRBV28 and TRBJ1-3): DVKVTQSSRYLVKRTGEKVFLECVQDMDHENMFWYRQDPGLGLRLIYFSYDVKMKEKGDIPEGYSVSREKKERFSLILESASTNQTSMYLCASSFYSAGGNTIYFGEGSWLTVV.

V gene TRBV10-3 combines with J gene TRBJ2-1; D not certain. This CDR3 spans 14 amino acids. V lost 8 bases to trimming and J lost 5 bases, with 16 bases between them. The germline gives CDR1 ENHRY, CDR2 SYGVKD. The CDR3 reads CAIRLENTDNEQFF. CDR3 nucleotides: TGTGCCATCCGGTTGGAGAACACGGACAATGAGCAGTTCTTC.

This clone was seen only once. The same CDR3 can be traced to other DNA sequences in this sample. This rearrangement joins TRBV19 to TRBJ1-5; D is possibly TRBD1 (5 bases). There are 13 residues in the CDR3. Germline V gene data show CDR1 as LNHDA and CDR2 as SQIVND (reference sequence). Trimming pared 3 bases from V and 5 bases from J, leaving 8 bases between. CDR3 in DNA: TGTGCCAGTAGTATTGGGGGGGATCAGCCCCAGCATTTT. Protein: CASSIGGDQPQHF.

The chain combines TRBV29-1 with TRBJ1-1, with D uncertain. The CDR3 spans 13 residues. Germline V gene sequence: CDR1 SQVTM, CDR2 ANQGSEA. Trimming shortened V by 4 bases and J by 5 bases, and 14 bases separated the two germline ends. The CDR3 DNA sequence: TGCAGCGTTGTCGCCAACCTCAGGACTGAAGCTTTCTTT. It yields the protein CSVVANLRTEAFF.

The V gene is TRBV5-1, the J gene TRBJ2-2; 7 nucleotides align to TRBD2. CDR1 SGHRS and CDR2 YFSETQ come from the germline V gene. The CDR3 consists of 15 residues. The junction had 9 bases not matched to a gene; V was cut back by 6 bases and J by 4 bases. CDR3 residues: CASTPAGATTGELFF. CDR3 sequence (DNA): TGCGCCAGCACTCCGGCGGGAGCGACCACCGGGGAGCTGTTTTTT.

The table lists this clone with a count of one. The CDR3 region is CASSLTAGRTEAFF. CDR3 coding DNA: TGTGCCAGCAGTCTAACCGCAGGGAGGACTGAAGCTTTCTTT. The chain has TRBV27 and TRBJ1-1, with D possibly TRBD1 on 5 matching bases. V dropped 5 bases and J dropped 5 bases, with 15 bases sitting between them. Looked up from germline, CDR1 is MNHEY and CDR2 is SMNVEV (reference sequence). This CDR3 is built from 14 residues.

The chain is built from TRBV9 and TRBJ1-4, with D hard to call. V was clipped by 0 bases and J by 7 bases, with 10 bases between them. CDR1 and CDR2 from the germline V gene are SGDLS and YYNGEE. The CDR3 length is 14 residues. Here the CDR3 reads CASSVEGGSEKLFF. The CDR3 bases are TGTGCCAGCAGCGTAGAGGGAGGGTCTGAAAAACTGTTTTTT.

With respect to this clone: The same CDR3 is also encoded by other DNA sequences in this sample. V gene TRBV6-5 combines with J gene TRBJ2-7; maybe TRBD1 (6 bases). The CDR3 runs 12 residues. Looked up from germline, CDR1 is MNHEY and CDR2 is SVGAGI. The ends were cut back, 5 bases at V and 3 bases at J, with 8 bases in the middle. CDR3 DNA: TGTGCCAGCAGTCTACAGGGCTACGAGCAGTACTTC. Protein: CASSLQGYEQYF.

The V and J genes are TRBV10-3 and TRBJ2-7; perhaps TRBD2 as D (5 bases). This CDR3 has 14 residues. Germline CDR1 is ENHRY and CDR2 is SYGVKD. V was cut by 3 bases and J by 0 bases, with 9 bases left in between. The CDR3 loop is CAISDQRTSYEQYF. The CDR3, as DNA: TGTGCCATCAGTGACCAGCGGACCTCCTACGAGCAGTACTTC.

The rearrangement links TRBV5-4 to TRBJ2-3; D remains unclear. The CDR3 consists of 15 residues. Per the germline V gene, CDR1 is SGHNT and CDR2 is YYREEE (reference sequence). The germline V and J ends were trimmed by 1 base and 4 bases, with 13 bases remaining between them. The CDR3 loop reads CASSLKIASPDTQYF. As DNA, the CDR3 is TGTGCCAGCAGCTTGAAAATAGCTTCCCCAGATACGCAGTATTTT.

Here the CDR3 reads CASSQVQGAYEQYF. The DNA of the CDR3 is TGCGCCAGCAGCCAAGTCCAGGGCGCCTACGAGCAGTACTTC. The chain links TRBV4-1 to TRBJ2-7; tentatively, D is TRBD1 (5 bases). CDR1 and CDR2 (germline): MGHRA, YSYEKL. CDR3 length: 14 amino acids. V lost 1 base, J lost 2 bases, and 9 bases lay in between.

A single count supports this clone. The chain is built from TRBV7-2 and TRBJ2-2; 11 bases map to TRBD2. Germline assignment: CDR1 SGHTA and CDR2 FQGNSA. The CDR3 runs 17 residues. Losses at the gene ends were 6 bases for V and 0 bases for J; bases not matched to a gene: 6. CDR3 sequence (DNA): TGTGCCAGCAGTCCGGCTAGCGGGGGGACGAACACCGGGGAGCTGTTTTTT. This encodes CASSPASGGTNTGELFF.

The V gene is TRBV11-2, the J gene TRBJ2-3; TRBD2 might be the D (5 bases). The length of the CDR3 is 17 residues. V was trimmed by 1 base and J by 2 bases, leaving 16 bases between them. Germline loops: CDR1 SGHAT, CDR2 FQNNGV. The CDR3 is CASSLVASGLPTDTQYF. CDR3 nucleotides: TGTGCCAGCAGCTTAGTTGCCAGCGGCCTCCCCACAGATACGCAGTATTTT.

This rearrangement joins TRBV5-4 to TRBJ2-7; D ambiguous. The CDR3 totals 14 residues. The ends were cut back, 0 bases at V and 2 bases at J, with 9 bases in the middle. CDR1 and CDR2 (germline): SGHNT, YYREEE (reference sequence). The CDR3 is CASSLEQNTYEQYF. CDR3 in DNA: TGTGCCAGCAGCTTGGAACAGAATACCTACGAGCAGTACTTC.

V is TRBV5-4 and J is TRBJ2-7; 7 bases match TRBD1. Germline CDR1 reads SGHNT; CDR2 reads YYREEE (reference sequence). The CDR3 has 14 amino acids. The V and J ends lost 4 bases and 0 bases, in that order; junction bases with no gene match: 4. CDR3 sequence reads: CASSDGQDSYEQYF. As DNA, the CDR3 is TGTGCCAGCAGCGACGGACAGGACTCCTACGAGCAGTACTTC.